This T cell receptor beta chain was captured in a study of T cells in Graves' hyperthyroidism and ophthalmopathy. General study points: Among thyroid clonotypes expanded above 0.001, most also appeared in blood.

This clonotype was recorded at least ten times. Its specificity is not known. Diagnoses were established using clinical symptoms, serum thyroxine and TRAb, thyroid ultrasound and orbital computed tomography. The blood specimen was taken at initial hyperthyroidism diagnosis, before any ophthalmopathy symptoms. PBMCs came from 9 to 10 ml fresh peripheral blood. Amplification yielded TCR beta CDR3 regions, with RNA transcripts as the source. Primed by the HTBI set, a first-round RT-PCR was run on the TCR CDR3. TCRdb independently ran MiXCR on the multiplex PCR reads; one entry per CDR3 protein. The sample shows some 600,000 distinct CDR3 sequences, more than 11% of them seen only once. This CDR3 region has 17 residues. V lost 5 bases, J lost 0 bases, and 7 bases stayed unmatched.

The rearrangement links TRBV12-3 or TRBV12-4 to TRBJ2-1; 10 bases match TRBD2. The material sequenced was blood. The receptor comes from a woman in her 30s with Graves' hyperthyroidism that later progressed to Graves' ophthalmopathy. CDR3 sequence (DNA): TGTGCCAGCAGTGGTGGACTAGCGGACTCCTCCTACAATGAGCAGTTCTTC. It specifies CASSGGLADSSYNEQFF.